This TCR beta chain was observed in a study of blood T cell repertoires in COVID-19 (dated by TCRdb to 2018 to 2021). About the full investigation: Collaborator samples came from the United States, Italy and Spain and covered acute and convalescent phases of COVID-19. Samples were obtained from the ongoing ImmuneRACE study (first 160 participants) and from about 1,300 subjects provided by 6 global collaborators. The material from the prospective study consisted of cDNA or gDNA derived from T cells, B-cell-depleted T cells, or PBMCs. The repertoires were made available in a free public database intended to serve as a resource for research on the immune response to SARS-CoV-2. The dataset comprised deeply sampled blood TCRbeta repertoires from subjects exposed to, actively infected with, or recovered from COVID-19. Where available, HLA class I and class II types were taken from metadata supplied by the sample provider and were not determined by assay-based typing. Nearly every sample came with metadata listing a de-identified subject ID, COVID-19 status, age in years and sex.

TCRbeta CDR3 regions were amplified from genomic DNA by means of the immunoSEQ Assay, a bias-controlled multiplex PCR. The authors processed their data as follows. Within the assay, amplification of reference gene primers was used to estimate how many nucleated cells each sample contained. Sequence reads were collapsed and filtered to measure the absolute abundance of every unique TCRbeta CDR3 rearrangement. For each sample, productive Simpson clonality was calculated as the square root of Simpson's diversity index across productive rearrangements. The table was pulled from immuneACCESS by TCRdb, which kept in-frame rearrangements only. Such tables lose some clones; where checked, under half of the loss comes from unresolved V genes, and the rest has no known cause. That table is the source of V, J and clone size, and D and trimming were worked out from the DNA. In all, the sample holds more than 250,000 clones, and 70% to 90% of those were seen once. Of the sample, about 5.1% falls within the top ten clones.

Regarding this clone: The clone's antigen remains unknown. Within one base of it there is no much larger clone, and no base qualities were kept.

Beyond this particular receptor, the publication reports: The amount of clinical and demographic metadata varied by source and participant and was provided uncurated.

The collaborating institutions used their own protocols to collect whole blood in K2EDTA tubes. For TCRbeta analysis, collaborators shipped samples in one of three forms: frozen whole blood, isolated PBMCs, or DNA extracted from either of those sample types. The CDR3 contains 13 residues, cysteine and phenylalanine counted. Only the CDR3 DNA stays, 39 bases, in frame from base 1. V sheds 3 bases and J sheds 1 base, leaving 6 bases between their ends. The source is a man aged 45-65 years with active or convalescent COVID-19. This chain is built from TRBV12-3 or TRBV12-4 and TRBJ1-1, with no confident D gene call. What was sequenced was peripheral blood. At the DNA level, the sequence is TGTGCCAGCAGTTTGAGGGAGAACACTGAAGCTTTCTTT. Its protein reads: CASSLRENTEAFF.